The subject of this entry is one T cell receptor beta chain. Its antigen is not known. A clone one base away is much larger, so this may be a read error. The J segment lost 5 bases and the V segment lost 8 bases, leaving 6 bases of the junction unmatched. Germline V gives CDR1 MNHEY, CDR2 SMNVEV (reference sequence). The CDR3 extends over 14 amino acids. Roughly 81 million PBMCs per unsorted sample were used for genomic DNA. The sample originates from a study of shared clonotypes between healthy human individuals. Study-level information: The composition of the donors was a couple of women and a few men aged 18 to 49. Study results and limitations: Among donors, the sharing of clonotypes was expected to be influenced by sequencing depth.

The authors split each subset's genomic DNA evenly across several immunoSEQ plates. Sequencing used immunoSEQ multiplex PCR; TCRdb keeps in-frame clones, though not all of them. The top ten clones hold around 12% of a sample with approximately 440,000 clones, around 77% of them seen once. The receptor was derived from a middle-aged woman in good health. Some clones in this sample may be carry-over from other donors' samples. Sequenced input: PBMCs. The rearrangement joins TRBV27 to TRBJ2-1; 10 bases are shared with TRBD2. This chain's CDR3 is CASGGLADHNEQFF. The DNA for the CDR3 is TGTGCCAGCGGCGGACTAGCGGACCACAATGAGCAGTTCTTC.